These 32 T cell receptor beta chains came from one sample sequenced in a study of cytomegalovirus exposure and HLA in healthy donors. Profiling relied on immunoSEQ multiplex PCR, and the TCRdb table lists in-frame clones only, not all of them. Of 150,000 to 200,000 clones listed, roughly 86% are singletons. Sequenced sample: PBMCs. The receptors shown here come from a man aged 18 to 30 in good health and CMV-seropositive.

This rearrangement joins TRBV30 to TRBJ2-1; no clear D. The CDR3 is made up of 14 amino acids. Germline CDR1 GTSNPN, CDR2 SVGIG (reference sequence). V lost 3 bases and J 2 bases, leaving 11 bases between the germline ends. This CDR3 is CAWRSIPTYNEQFF. The CDR3 region has the DNA TGTGCCTGGAGATCTATCCCAACCTACAATGAGCAGTTCTTC.

The gene calls are TRBV5-5 and TRBJ1-1; D might be TRBD1 (6 bases). Germline loops: CDR1 SGHKS, CDR2 YYEKEE (reference sequence). The CDR3 runs 15 residues. With 1 base removed from V and 1 base from J, the gap between germline ends came to 11 bases. The CDR3 coding sequence is TGTGCCAGCAGCTTGATGGGGGCGGGGAACACTGAAGCTTTCTTT. It encodes CASSLMGAGNTEAFF.

The chain uses TRBV6-1 and TRBJ1-5; D remains unclear. The CDR3 has 14 residues. Looked up from germline, CDR1 is MNHNS and CDR2 is SASEGT. With 3 bases removed from V and 3 bases from J, the gap between germline ends came to 9 bases. CDR3 sequence reads: CASSEGGYNQPQHF. The CDR3 region has the DNA TGTGCCAGCAGTGAGGGAGGCTACAATCAGCCCCAGCATTTT.

This rearrangement joins TRBV6-6 to TRBJ1-2; D is possibly TRBD1 (5 bases). Germline V gene data show CDR1 as MNHNY and CDR2 as SVGAGI (reference sequence). Trimming removed 0 bases at V and 4 bases at J, with 12 bases between. CDR3 size: 15 residues. CDR3 loop: CASSYSGGGSYGYTF. The CDR3 DNA reads as TGTGCCAGCAGTTACTCGGGTGGGGGGAGCTATGGCTACACCTTC.

The chain combines TRBV28 with TRBJ1-5; D unresolved. V was trimmed by 6 bases and J by 7 bases, leaving 16 bases between them. From germline, CDR1 is MDHEN and CDR2 SYDVKM. This CDR3 comprises 14 residues. CDR3 DNA: TGTGCCAGCAGGCGCCCAGAACAGTTCCAGCCCCAGCATTTT. Translated, it gives CASRRPEQFQPQHF.

This chain connects TRBV7-2 to TRBJ1-4, with a tentative D call TRBD1 (5 bases). With 6 bases removed from V and 5 bases from J, the gap between germline ends came to 10 bases. This CDR3 comprises 13 residues. Germline V gene lookup returns CDR1 SGHTA and CDR2 FQGNSA. The CDR3, as DNA: TGTGCCAGCAGGAGGGACTTAAATGAAAAACTGTTTTTT. It specifies CASRRDLNEKLFF.

The V call is TRBV7-2, the J call TRBJ1-5, with 7 bases fitting TRBD1. V lost 5 bases and J lost 6; bases outside the gene matches: 4. Germline lookup yields CDR1 SGHTA and CDR2 FQGNSA. There are 13 residues in the CDR3. The CDR3 DNA reads as TGTGCCAGCAGCCTCGACAGGGTTCAGCCCCAGCATTTT. It yields the protein CASSLDRVQPQHF.

The rearrangement joins TRBV19 to TRBJ1-2; D may be TRBD1 (5 bases). Trimming cost V 3 bases and J 6 bases, with 8 bases left between them. CDR3 length equals 12 residues. CDR1 and CDR2 from the germline V gene are LNHDA and SQIVND (reference sequence). CDR3 protein: CASSIPGDGYTF. CDR3 in DNA: TGTGCCAGTAGTATTCCGGGGGATGGCTACACCTTC.

The J gene is TRBJ2-5, the V gene TRBV12-1; the table's D call TRBD2 went unverified against the DNA. TRBV12-1 is tagged as a pseudogene. The CDR3 consists of 14 residues. As DNA, the CDR3 is TGTGCCAGCAGCTTACTAGCGAGATCAGAGACCCAGTACTTC. Amino acid sequence: CASSLLARSETQYF.

The CDR3 bases are TGTGCCAGCAGTTTATCGCTAGCGGGCCGACAAGAGACCCAGTACTTC. Its translation: CASSLSLAGRQETQYF. The chain uses TRBV28 and TRBJ2-5; 8 bases match TRBD2. The germline V gene encodes CDR1 MDHEN and CDR2 SYDVKM. The CDR3 is 16 residues long. With V trimmed by 1 base and J by 2 bases, 6 bases remained unmatched.

The chain joins TRBV5-5 to TRBJ1-2, with 7 positions matching TRBD1. Germline assignment: CDR1 SGHKS and CDR2 YYEKEE (reference sequence). V dropped 4 bases and J dropped 1; count of bases not matched to a gene: 13. The CDR3 runs 17 residues. The CDR3 bases are TGTGCCAGCAGCCAACGGTCGTCGGGACAGAATAACTATGGCTACACCTTC. Its protein is CASSQRSSGQNNYGYTF.

This chain joins TRBV4-2 and TRBJ1-1; possible D gene TRBD1, 5 bases. CDR1 and CDR2 from the germline V gene are LGHNA and YNFKEQ. Trimming shortened V by 2 bases and J by 10 bases, and 20 bases separated the two germline ends. The CDR3 is 15 amino acids. The CDR3 DNA sequence: TGTGCCAGCAGCCAAACCCCCAGGGTAAGGTGGGCAGCTTTCTTT. This translates into CASSQTPRVRWAAFF.

The chain recombines TRBV7-2 with TRBJ2-1; 9 bases align to TRBD2. The V and J ends lost 5 bases and 3 bases, in that order; junction bases with no gene match: 8. The V gene's germline CDR1 is SGHTA and CDR2 FQGNSA. The CDR3 totals 16 residues. CDR3 coding DNA: TGTGCCAGCAGCCCTCGACTAGCGGACCTCTACAATGAGCAGTTCTTC. Translating it yields CASSPRLADLYNEQFF.

This chain connects TRBV5-8 to TRBJ1-2, with TRBD1 identical over 8 bases. The J segment lost 4 bases and the V segment lost 4 bases, leaving 6 bases of the junction unmatched. The CDR3 totals 14 residues. Germline V CDR1 and CDR2: SGHTS, YDEGEE. The DNA of the CDR3 is TGTGCCAGCAGCCCCGGACAGGGTTTCTATGGCTACACCTTC. It specifies CASSPGQGFYGYTF. Full variable domain (rest looked up from reference TRBV5-8 and TRBJ1-2): EAGVTQSPTHLIKTRGQQATLRCSPISGHTSVYWYQQALGLGLQFLLWYDEGEERNRGNFPPRFSGRQFPNYSSELNVNALELEDSALYLCASSPGQGFYGYTFGSGTRLTVV.

The chain links TRBV18 to TRBJ1-2; the match to TRBD1 covers 8 bases. Germline CDR1 is KGHSH and CDR2 is LQKENI. V lost 5 bases to trimming and J lost 9 bases; unmatched junction nucleotides: 5. The CDR3 is made up of 12 amino acids. The CDR3: CASSEAGGRYTF. CDR3 DNA: TGTGCCAGCTCAGAAGCAGGGGGCCGCTACACCTTC.

CDR3 sequence reads: CATSREEGAYEQYF. The CDR3 DNA is TGTGCCACCAGCAGAGAAGAAGGAGCCTACGAGCAGTACTTC. This rearrangement joins TRBV15 to TRBJ2-7; D uncertain. Per the germline V gene, CDR1 is LNHNV and CDR2 is YYDKDF (reference sequence). The CDR3 is 14 residues long. V lost 0 bases and J 2 bases, leaving 8 bases between the germline ends.

The chain links TRBV19 to TRBJ1-1; D is unresolved. Trimming took off 2 bases at V and 0 bases at J, with 22 bases between the two ends. The CDR3 consists of 19 residues. Germline CDR1 reads LNHDA; CDR2 reads SQIVND (reference sequence). The CDR3 DNA sequence: TGTGCCAGTAGTATATACTATGGCAGATCTCCCTCGATGAACACTGAAGCTTTCTTT. Translation gives CASSIYYGRSPSMNTEAFF.

Regarding this clone: This specimen includes other DNA sequences encoding the same CDR3. The rearrangement joins TRBV27 to TRBJ2-2; D gene ambiguous. This CDR3 spans 13 amino acids. Looked up from germline, CDR1 is MNHEY and CDR2 is SMNVEV (reference sequence). V was trimmed by 0 bases and J by 5 bases, leaving 4 bases between them. CDR3: CASSLSRTGELFF. The DNA of the CDR3 is TGTGCCAGCAGTTTATCGAGAACCGGGGAGCTGTTTTTT.

The chain recombines TRBV28 with TRBJ1-6; 9 nucleotides match TRBD1. Germline CDR1 is MDHEN and CDR2 is SYDVKM. The CDR3 is made up of 14 amino acids. Unmatched junction bases numbered 7, after V lost 7 bases and J lost 9 bases. In DNA form, the CDR3 reads TGTGCCAGCACCCTCGGGACAGGGTTTTCACCCCTCCACTTT. Residues: CASTLGTGFSPLHF.

The chain uses TRBV7-2 and TRBJ2-2; 7 nucleotides align to TRBD1. Per the germline V gene, CDR1 is SGHTA and CDR2 is FQGNSA. The CDR3 consists of 15 residues. Losses at the gene ends were 4 bases for V and 0 bases for J; bases not matched to a gene: 2. The CDR3 loop reads CASSWGQTNTGELFF. In DNA form, the CDR3 reads TGTGCCAGCAGCTGGGGACAGACGAACACCGGGGAGCTGTTTTTT. The whole variable domain, remainder taken from reference TRBV7-2 and TRBJ2-2, is GAGVSQSPSNKVTEKGKDVELRCDPISGHTALYWYRQSLGQGLEFLIYFQGNSAPDKSGLPSDRFSAERTGGSVSTLTIQRTQQEDSAVYLCASSWGQTNTGELFFGEGSRLTVL.

This clone occurred a few times. The rearrangement joins TRBV2 to TRBJ2-7, with D unclear. Trimming removed 3 bases at V and 5 bases at J, with 5 bases between. Germline lookup yields CDR1 SNHLY and CDR2 FYNNEI. There are 11 residues in the CDR3. As DNA, the CDR3 is TGTGCCAGCAGTGAGCCGGACGAGCAGTACTTC. Translating gives CASSEPDEQYF.

V and J are TRBV12-5 and TRBJ2-7; D perhaps matches TRBD1 (6 bases). The CDR3 runs 14 residues. Trimming left V 1 base short and J 5 bases short, with 12 bases between. Germline V gene data show CDR1 as LGHNT and CDR2 as FRNRAP. CDR3 loop: CASGLGRTDNEQYF. Here the CDR3 DNA reads TGTGCTAGTGGTTTGGGCAGGACAGATAACGAGCAGTACTTC.

This chain connects TRBV2 to TRBJ1-6; tentative D call: TRBD1 (6 bases). The ends were cut back, 2 bases at V and 7 bases at J, with 12 bases in the middle. The CDR3 extends over 15 amino acids. Germline loops: CDR1 SNHLY, CDR2 FYNNEI. The CDR3 loop is CASSELSTGNSPLHF. The DNA of the CDR3 is TGTGCCAGCAGTGAATTGAGTACAGGGAATTCACCCCTCCACTTT.

The chain carries TRBV29-1 and TRBJ1-2, with 8 bases that match TRBD1. From germline, CDR1 is SQVTM and CDR2 ANQGSEA. The CDR3 has 11 amino acids. V lost 5 bases, J lost 5 bases, and 1 base stayed unmatched. CDR3 amino acids: CSVTGGYGYTF. The CDR3 bases are TGCAGCGTTACAGGGGGTTATGGCTACACCTTC.

This clone was recorded many times. The chain is built from TRBV5-6 and TRBJ1-2; D might be TRBD1 (5 bases). Germline V gives CDR1 SGHDT, CDR2 YYEEEE. This CDR3 contains 13 residues. V was trimmed by 5 bases and J by 8 bases, leaving 16 bases between them. The CDR3 DNA sequence: TGTGCCAGCAGTCCGGTAGGGGATAAAGGCTACACCTTC. It translates to CASSPVGDKGYTF. The variable domain in full, with the rest retrieved from reference TRBV5-6 and TRBJ1-2, is DAGVTQSPTHLIKTRGQQVTLRCSPKSGHDTVSWYQQALGQGPQFIFQYYEEEERQRGNFPDRFSGHQFPNYSSELNVNALLLGDSALYLCASSPVGDKGYTFGSGTRLTVV.

J is TRBJ1-6 and V is TRBV28, with TRBD1 matching over 7 bases. Germline CDR1 reads MDHEN; CDR2 reads SYDVKM. Trimming cost V 5 bases and J 5 bases; bases outside gene matches: 9. The CDR3 is made up of 16 amino acids. CDR3 amino acids: CASSVLDRADNSPLHF. In nucleotides, the CDR3 is TGTGCCAGCAGTGTACTTGACAGGGCGGATAATTCACCCCTCCACTTT. The variable domain in full, with the rest retrieved from reference TRBV28 and TRBJ1-6, is DVKVTQSSRYLVKRTGEKVFLECVQDMDHENMFWYRQDPGLGLRLIYFSYDVKMKEKGDIPEGYSVSREKKERFSLILESASTNQTSMYLCASSVLDRADNSPLHFGNGTRLTVT.

The sample holds a few counts of this clone. The V and J genes are TRBV30 and TRBJ1-6; D is unresolved. Between the trimmed V and J ends, which lost 4 bases and 10 bases, there was a span of 20 bases. CDR1 GTSNPN and CDR2 SVGIG come from the germline V gene (reference sequence). The CDR3 loop spans 15 amino acids. The CDR3 DNA sequence: TGTGCCTGGAATGTCCACGAGGGATTAGGCTCACCCCTCCACTTT. Amino acids: CAWNVHEGLGSPLHF.

The chain recombines TRBV7-3 with TRBJ2-1, with TRBD1 identical over 10 bases. This CDR3 has 15 amino acids. CDR1 SGHTA and CDR2 FQGTGA come from the germline V gene. The trim removed 4 bases at V and 1 base at J, leaving 1 base unmatched. The CDR3 region has the DNA TGTGCCAGCAGCTCGGACAGGGGGTCCTACAATGAGCAGTTCTTC. Its protein is CASSSDRGSYNEQFF. The variable domain in full, completed from reference TRBV7-3 and TRBJ2-1, reads GAGVSQTPSNKVTEKGKYVELRCDPISGHTALYWYRQSLGQGPEFLIYFQGTGAADDSGLPNDRFFAVRPEGSVSTLKIQRTERGDSAVYLCASSSDRGSYNEQFFGPGTRLTVL.

The CDR3 sequence is CASSAGQGAEKLFF. CDR3 nucleotide sequence: TGTGCCAGCAGCGCGGGACAGGGGGCTGAAAAACTGTTTTTT. The chain has TRBV9 and TRBJ1-4; the match to TRBD1 covers 12 bases. Germline V gene lookup returns CDR1 SGDLS and CDR2 YYNGEE. After removal of 3 bases from V and 7 bases from J, the junction contained 1 base not matched to a gene. The CDR3 totals 14 residues.

V and J are TRBV29-1 and TRBJ2-5, with 10 bases fitting TRBD1. CDR3 length: 13 residues. Germline CDR1 is SQVTM and CDR2 is ANQGSEA. Germline trimming cut 6 bases from V and 5 bases from J; bases unmatched to any gene: 6. DNA of the CDR3: TGCAGCGTCCGACAGGGGGCCGGGGAGACCCAGTACTTC. Protein product: CSVRQGAGETQYF.

V usage is TRBV5-1 and J usage is TRBJ1-2; D may be TRBD1 (5 bases). V lost 0 bases and J lost 0, with 6 bases in between. The CDR3 contains 14 residues. Germline CDR1 and CDR2: SGHRS and YFSETQ. This chain's CDR3 is CASSLDRPNYGYTF. In nucleotides, the CDR3 is TGCGCCAGCAGCTTGGACAGGCCTAACTATGGCTACACCTTC.

The chain uses TRBV11-3 and TRBJ2-3; TRBD1 is a possible D gene (6 bases). The germline V gene has CDR1 SGHNT and CDR2 YENEEA. The CDR3 is made up of 14 amino acids. V was pared by 1 base and J by 6 bases, with 11 bases between. CDR3 protein: CASSLVGASDTQYF. Here the CDR3 DNA reads TGTGCCAGCAGCTTAGTGGGGGCCTCGGATACGCAGTATTTT. The full variable domain, with the rest looked up from reference TRBV11-3 and TRBJ2-3, is EAGVVQSPRYKIIEKKQPVAFWCNPISGHNTLYWYLQNLGQGPELLIRYENEEAVDDSQLPKDRFSAERLKGVDSTLKIQPAELGDSAVYLCASSLVGASDTQYFGPGTRLTVL.